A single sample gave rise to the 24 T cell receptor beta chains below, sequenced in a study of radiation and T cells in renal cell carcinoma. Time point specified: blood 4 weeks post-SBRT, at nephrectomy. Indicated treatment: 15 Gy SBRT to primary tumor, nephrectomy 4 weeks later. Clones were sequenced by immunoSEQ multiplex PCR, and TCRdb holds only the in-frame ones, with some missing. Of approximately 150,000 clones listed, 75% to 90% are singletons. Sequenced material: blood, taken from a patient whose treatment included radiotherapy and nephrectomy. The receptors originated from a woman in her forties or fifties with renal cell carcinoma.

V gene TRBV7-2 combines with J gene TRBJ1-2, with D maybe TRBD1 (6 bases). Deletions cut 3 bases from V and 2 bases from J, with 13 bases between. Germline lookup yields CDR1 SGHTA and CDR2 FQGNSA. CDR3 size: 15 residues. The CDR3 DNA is TGTGCCAGCAGCTTCCAGACAGGCATAAACTATGGCTACACCTTC. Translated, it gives CASSFQTGINYGYTF.

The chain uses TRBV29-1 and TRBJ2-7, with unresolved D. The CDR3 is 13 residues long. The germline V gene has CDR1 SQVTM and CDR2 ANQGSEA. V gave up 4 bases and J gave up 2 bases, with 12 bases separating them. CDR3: CSVVGGNAYEQYF. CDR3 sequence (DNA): TGCAGCGTTGTTGGTGGTAACGCCTACGAGCAGTACTTC.

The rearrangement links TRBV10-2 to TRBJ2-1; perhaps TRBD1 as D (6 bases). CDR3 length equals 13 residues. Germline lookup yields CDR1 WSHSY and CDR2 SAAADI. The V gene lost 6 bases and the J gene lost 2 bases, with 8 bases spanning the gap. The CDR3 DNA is TGCGCCAGCAGGGGGGACACCTACAATGAGCAGTTCTTC. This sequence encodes CASRGDTYNEQFF.

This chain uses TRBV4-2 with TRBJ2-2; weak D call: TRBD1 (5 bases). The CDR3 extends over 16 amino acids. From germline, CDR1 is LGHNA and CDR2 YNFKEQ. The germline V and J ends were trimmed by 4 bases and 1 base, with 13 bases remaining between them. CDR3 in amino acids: CASSPLGQGNTGELFF. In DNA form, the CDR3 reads TGTGCCAGCAGCCCGCTGGGGCAGGGGAACACCGGGGAGCTGTTTTTT.

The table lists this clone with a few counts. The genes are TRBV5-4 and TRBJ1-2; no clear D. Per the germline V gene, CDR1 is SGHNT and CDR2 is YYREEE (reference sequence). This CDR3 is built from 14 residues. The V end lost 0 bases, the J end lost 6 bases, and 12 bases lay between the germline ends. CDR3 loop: CASSLVAQQDGYTF. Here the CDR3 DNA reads TGTGCCAGCAGCTTGGTGGCTCAGCAGGATGGCTACACCTTC.

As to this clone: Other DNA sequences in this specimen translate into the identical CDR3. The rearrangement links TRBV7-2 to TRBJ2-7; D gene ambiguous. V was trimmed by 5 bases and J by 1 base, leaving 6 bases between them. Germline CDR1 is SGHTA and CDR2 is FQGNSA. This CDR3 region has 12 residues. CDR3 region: CASSPGSYEQYF. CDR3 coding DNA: TGTGCCAGCAGCCCAGGATCCTACGAGCAGTACTTC.

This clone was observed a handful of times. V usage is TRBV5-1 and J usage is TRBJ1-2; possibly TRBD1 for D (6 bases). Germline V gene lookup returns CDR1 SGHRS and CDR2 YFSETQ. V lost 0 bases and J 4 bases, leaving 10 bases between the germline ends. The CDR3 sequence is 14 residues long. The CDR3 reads CASSLEGGGYGYTF. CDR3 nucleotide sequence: TGCGCCAGCAGCTTGGAAGGGGGTGGCTATGGCTACACCTTC.

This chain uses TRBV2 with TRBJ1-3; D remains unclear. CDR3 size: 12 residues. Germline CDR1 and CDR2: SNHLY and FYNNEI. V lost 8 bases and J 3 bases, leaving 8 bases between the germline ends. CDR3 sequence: CASVADGNTIYF. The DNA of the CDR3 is TGTGCCAGCGTGGCAGATGGAAACACCATATATTTT.

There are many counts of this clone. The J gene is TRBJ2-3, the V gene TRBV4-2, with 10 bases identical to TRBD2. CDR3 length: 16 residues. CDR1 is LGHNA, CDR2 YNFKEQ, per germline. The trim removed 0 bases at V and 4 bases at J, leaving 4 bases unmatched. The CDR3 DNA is TGTGCCAGCAGCCAAGAAATAGCGGGAGGCCCAGATACGCAGTATTTT. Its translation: CASSQEIAGGPDTQYF.

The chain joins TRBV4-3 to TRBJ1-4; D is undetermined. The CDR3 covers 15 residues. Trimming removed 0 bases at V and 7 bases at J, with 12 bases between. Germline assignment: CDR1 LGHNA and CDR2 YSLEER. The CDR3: CASSQEKGWGEKLFF. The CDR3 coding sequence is TGCGCCAGCAGCCAAGAAAAGGGATGGGGTGAAAAACTGTTTTTT.

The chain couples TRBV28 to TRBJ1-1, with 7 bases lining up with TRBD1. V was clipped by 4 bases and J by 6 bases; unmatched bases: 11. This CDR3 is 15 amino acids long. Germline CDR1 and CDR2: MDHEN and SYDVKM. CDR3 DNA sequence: TGTGCCAGCAGTTGGGCGACAGGGATGATCGCTGAAGCTTTCTTT. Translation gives CASSWATGMIAEAFF. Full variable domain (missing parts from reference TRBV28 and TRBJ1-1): DVKVTQSSRYLVKRTGEKVFLECVQDMDHENMFWYRQDPGLGLRLIYFSYDVKMKEKGDIPEGYSVSREKKERFSLILESASTNQTSMYLCASSWATGMIAEAFFGQGTRLTVV.

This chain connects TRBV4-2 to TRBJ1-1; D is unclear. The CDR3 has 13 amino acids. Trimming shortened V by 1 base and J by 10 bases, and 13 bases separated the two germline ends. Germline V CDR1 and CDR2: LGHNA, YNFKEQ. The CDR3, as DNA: TGTGCCAGCAGCCAAGGAGACCCCTTACGAGCTTTCTTT. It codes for CASSQGDPLRAFF.

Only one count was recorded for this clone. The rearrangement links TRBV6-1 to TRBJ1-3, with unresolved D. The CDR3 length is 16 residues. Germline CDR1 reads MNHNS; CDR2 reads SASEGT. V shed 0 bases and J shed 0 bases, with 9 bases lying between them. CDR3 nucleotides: TGTGCCAGCAGTGAAGCGACATCGTACTCTGGAAACACCATATATTTT. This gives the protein CASSEATSYSGNTIYF.

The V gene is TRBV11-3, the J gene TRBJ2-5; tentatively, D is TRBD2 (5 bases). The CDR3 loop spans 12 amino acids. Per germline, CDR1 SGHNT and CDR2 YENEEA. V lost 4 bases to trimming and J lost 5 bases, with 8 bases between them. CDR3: CASSSRGETQYF. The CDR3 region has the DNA TGTGCCAGCAGCTCACGAGGGGAGACCCAGTACTTC.

CDR3 DNA: TGTGCCAGCAGCTTGGGTAAAGGCTACACCTTC. It codes for CASSLGKGYTF. V usage is TRBV7-2 and J usage is TRBJ1-2, with D unclear. Germline CDR1 and CDR2: SGHTA and FQGNSA. Trimming stripped 3 bases from V and 8 bases from J, with 7 bases between. The CDR3 loop spans 11 amino acids.

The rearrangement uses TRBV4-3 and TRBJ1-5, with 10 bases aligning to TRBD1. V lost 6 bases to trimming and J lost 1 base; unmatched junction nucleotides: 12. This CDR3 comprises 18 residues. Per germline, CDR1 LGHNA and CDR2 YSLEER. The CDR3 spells CASSPIEGQGSSNQPQHF. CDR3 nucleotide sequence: TGCGCCAGCAGTCCGATCGAGGGACAGGGGAGCAGCAATCAGCCCCAGCATTTT.

The CDR3 is CATSRAGENTEAFF. The CDR3, as DNA: TGTGCCACCAGCAGAGCTGGGGAGAACACTGAAGCTTTCTTT. This sequence joins TRBV15 and TRBJ1-1; no clear D. Germline CDR1 and CDR2: LNHNV and YYDKDF (reference sequence). This CDR3 spans 14 amino acids. The germline V and J ends were trimmed by 1 base and 1 base, with 7 bases remaining between them.

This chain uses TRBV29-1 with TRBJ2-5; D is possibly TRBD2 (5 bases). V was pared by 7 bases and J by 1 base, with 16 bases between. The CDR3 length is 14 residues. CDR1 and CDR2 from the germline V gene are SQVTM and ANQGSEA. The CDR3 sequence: CSGILEGFQETQYF. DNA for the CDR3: TGCAGCGGAATTCTAGAGGGCTTCCAAGAGACCCAGTACTTC.

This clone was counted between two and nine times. The DNA of the CDR3 is TGTGCCAGTGGTAGGGAAGGAGCAGTCTTCAATCAGCCCCAGCATTTT. This translates into CASGREGAVFNQPQHF. The V gene is TRBV19, the J gene TRBJ1-5; D uncertain. CDR3 length: 16 residues. Per the germline V gene, CDR1 is LNHDA and CDR2 is SQIVND (reference sequence). V lost 8 bases, J lost 3 bases, and 20 bases lay in between.

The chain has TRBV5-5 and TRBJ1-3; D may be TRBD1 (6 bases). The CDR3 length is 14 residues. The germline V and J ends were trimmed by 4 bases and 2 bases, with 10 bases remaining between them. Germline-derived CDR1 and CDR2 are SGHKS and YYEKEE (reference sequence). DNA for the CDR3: TGTGCCAGCAGCCTACAGGGTACTGGAAACACCATATATTTT. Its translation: CASSLQGTGNTIYF. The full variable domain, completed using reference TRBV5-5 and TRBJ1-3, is DAGVTQSPTHLIKTRGQQVTLRCSPISGHKSVSWYQQVLGQGPQFIFQYYEKEERGRGNFPDRFSARQFPNYSSELNVNALLLGDSALYLCASSLQGTGNTIYFGEGSWLTVV.

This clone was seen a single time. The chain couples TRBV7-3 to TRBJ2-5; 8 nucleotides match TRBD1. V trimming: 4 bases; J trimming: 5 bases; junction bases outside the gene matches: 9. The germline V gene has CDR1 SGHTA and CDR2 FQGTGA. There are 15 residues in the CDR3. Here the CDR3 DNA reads TGTGCCAGCAGCTCGACCGGGACAGGCGGCGAGACCCAGTACTTC. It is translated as CASSSTGTGGETQYF.

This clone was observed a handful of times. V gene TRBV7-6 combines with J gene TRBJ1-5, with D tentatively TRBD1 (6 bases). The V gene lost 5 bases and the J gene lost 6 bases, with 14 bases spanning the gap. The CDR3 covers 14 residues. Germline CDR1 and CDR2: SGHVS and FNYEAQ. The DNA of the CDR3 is TGTGCCAGCAGCCTAATGACAGGACCTCAGCCCCAGCATTTT. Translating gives CASSLMTGPQPQHF. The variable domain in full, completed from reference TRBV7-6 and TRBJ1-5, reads GAGVSQSPRYKVTKRGQDVALRCDPISGHVSLYWYRQALGQGPEFLTYFNYEAQQDKSGLPNDRFSAERPEGSISTLTIQRTEQRDSAMYRCASSLMTGPQPQHFGDGTRLSIL.

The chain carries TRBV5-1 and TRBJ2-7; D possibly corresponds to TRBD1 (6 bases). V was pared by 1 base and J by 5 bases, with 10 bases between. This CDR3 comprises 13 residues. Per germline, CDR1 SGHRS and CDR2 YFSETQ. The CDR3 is CASSLNRENEQYF. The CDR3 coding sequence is TGCGCCAGCAGCTTGAACAGGGAGAACGAGCAGTACTTC.

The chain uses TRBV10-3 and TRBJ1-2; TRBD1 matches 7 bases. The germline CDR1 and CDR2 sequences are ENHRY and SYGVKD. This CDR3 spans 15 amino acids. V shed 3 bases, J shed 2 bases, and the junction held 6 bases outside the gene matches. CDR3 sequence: CAISESSGGNYGYTF. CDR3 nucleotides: TGTGCCATCAGTGAATCCTCAGGGGGAAACTATGGCTACACCTTC.